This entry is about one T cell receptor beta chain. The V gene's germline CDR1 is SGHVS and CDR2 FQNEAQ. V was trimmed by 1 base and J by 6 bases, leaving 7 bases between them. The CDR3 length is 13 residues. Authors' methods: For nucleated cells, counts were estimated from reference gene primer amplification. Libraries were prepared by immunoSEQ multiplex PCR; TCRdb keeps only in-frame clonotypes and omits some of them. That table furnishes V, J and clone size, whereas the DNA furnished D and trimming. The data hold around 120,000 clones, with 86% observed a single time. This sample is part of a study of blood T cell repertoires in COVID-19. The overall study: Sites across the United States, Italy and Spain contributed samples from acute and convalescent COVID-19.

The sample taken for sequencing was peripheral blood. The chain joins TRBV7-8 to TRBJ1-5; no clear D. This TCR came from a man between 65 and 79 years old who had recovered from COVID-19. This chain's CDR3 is CASSLGSAQPQHF. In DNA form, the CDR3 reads TGTGCCAGCAGCTTAGGGAGCGCTCAGCCCCAGCATTTT.